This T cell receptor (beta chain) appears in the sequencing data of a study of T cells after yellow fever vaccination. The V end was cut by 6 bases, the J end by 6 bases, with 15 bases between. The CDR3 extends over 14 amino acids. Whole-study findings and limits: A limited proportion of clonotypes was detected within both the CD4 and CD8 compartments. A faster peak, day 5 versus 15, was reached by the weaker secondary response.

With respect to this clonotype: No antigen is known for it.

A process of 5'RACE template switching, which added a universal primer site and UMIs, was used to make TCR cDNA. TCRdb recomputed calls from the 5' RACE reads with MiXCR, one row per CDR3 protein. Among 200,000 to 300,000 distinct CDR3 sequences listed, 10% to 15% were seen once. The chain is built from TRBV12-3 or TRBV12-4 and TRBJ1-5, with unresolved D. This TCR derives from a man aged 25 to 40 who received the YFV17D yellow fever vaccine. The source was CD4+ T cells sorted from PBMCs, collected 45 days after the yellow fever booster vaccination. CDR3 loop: CASRANLQGQPQHF. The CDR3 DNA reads TGTGCCAGCAGGGCAAATCTGCAAGGTCAGCCCCAGCATTTT.